A selection of T cell receptor beta chains follows, all from one sample in a study of T cell responses to AZD1222 COVID-19 vaccine. The protocol was immunoSEQ multiplex PCR, while the TCRdb copy is restricted to in-frame clones and leaves out a portion. The sample records more than 30,000 clones, approximately 87% being singletons. The specimen was peripheral blood, collected 28 days after the second AZD1222 dose. The receptors derive from an adult who received the AZD1222 COVID-19 vaccine. Both conserved end residues are part of each CDR3. A D gene is named only where the DNA matches it firmly. Expanded clones get a size class; other rows say once, few or many, or leave the size out.

clone size	D gene	J gene	V gene	CDR3 DNA	CDR3 protein
NA	TRBD2	TRBJ2-1	TRBV6-5	TGTGCCAGCAGAGGGACTACCAGCTCCTACAATGAGCAGTTCTTC	CASRGTTSSYNEQFF
NA	TRBD1	TRBJ1-1	TRBV19	TGTGCCAGTAGTACCCTTGGGACAGGGGATACTGAAGCTTTCTTT	CASSTLGTGDTEAFF
NA	TRBD1	TRBJ2-1	TRBV7-9	TGTGCCAGCAGCTTAGCCGGGACAGGGGGCCCACGCGGGAAGTTCTTC	CASSLAGTGGPRGKFF
NA	TRBD1	TRBJ2-7	TRBV4-2	TGTGCCAGCAGACCGACAGGGGGCAAATACGAGCAGTACTTC	CASRPTGGKYEQYF
NA	NA	TRBJ1-2	TRBV2	TGTGCCAGCAGTGAAGCTTACAGACCCGAAGATGGCTACACCTTC	CASSEAYRPEDGYTF
NA	TRBD1	TRBJ2-7	TRBV5-5	TGTGCCAGCAGCACCTCAGGGGGCTTCGAGCAGTACTTC	CASSTSGGFEQYF
once	NA	TRBJ1-6	TRBV7-3	TGTGCCAGCAGCAACGGGAGGATGGATTCACCCCTCCACTTT	CASSNGRMDSPLHF
NA	NA	TRBJ1-5	TRBV6-4	TGTGCCAGCAGTAGCGAACCGGGCAATCAGCCCCAGCATTTT	CASSSEPGNQPQHF
NA	TRBD1	TRBJ1-2	TRBV2	TGTGCCAGCGCCCCCGGGACAGGGGCGAACTATGGCTACACCTTC	CASAPGTGANYGYTF
NA	NA	TRBJ1-4	TRBV3-1/TRBV3-2	TGTGCCAGCAGCCCAACCCTCGGGGTTTGGGAAAAACTGTTTTTT	CASSPTLGVWEKLFF
NA	NA	TRBJ2-2	TRBV9	TGTGCCAGCAGCGTAGTAGACACTACCGGGGAGCTGTTTTTT	CASSVVDTTGELFF
NA	NA	TRBJ2-3	TRBV6-5	TGTGCCAGGCGGGGGCTACATACGCAGTATTTT	CARRGLHTQYF
NA	TRBD1	TRBJ1-1	TRBV6-5	TGTGCCAGCAGTTATAGTGTGACAGGGGGCGGCACTGAAGCTTTCTTT	CASSYSVTGGGTEAFF
NA	NA	TRBJ1-3	TRBV5-4	TGTGCCAGCAGCTTGGTAGGGTCTGGAAACACCATATATTTT	CASSLVGSGNTIYF
NA	TRBD1	TRBJ2-2	TRBV27	TGTGCCAGCACCTTACTTCGCGGACAGGGGGCCGGGGAGCTGTTTTTT	CASTLLRGQGAGELFF
NA	TRBD1	TRBJ1-4	TRBV11-1	TGTGCCAGCAGCCGGGACAGGGAAGGTGAAAAACTGTTTTTT	CASSRDREGEKLFF
NA	NA	TRBJ2-7	TRBV5-6	TGTGCCAGCAGCTTGGGACAATCCTACGAGCAGTACTTC	CASSLGQSYEQYF
NA	NA	TRBJ2-7	TRBV29-1	TGCAGCGTTGACCAAACATCACGGGGGCACTACGAGCAGTACTTC	CSVDQTSRGHYEQYF
NA	NA	TRBJ1-5	TRBV12-3/TRBV12-4	TGTGCCAGCAGACTTGAAGACCAGCCCCAGCATTTT	CASRLEDQPQHF
NA	NA	TRBJ2-3	TRBV7-9	TGTGCCAGCAGCTTAGGGGGCGGAAACACAGATACGCAGTATTTT	CASSLGGGNTDTQYF
NA	NA	TRBJ1-2	TRBV19	TGTGCCAGTAGTATGCCCGGGACACTAACTCCCCTCTATGGCTACACCTTC	CASSMPGTLTPLYGYTF
NA	NA	TRBJ1-2	TRBV6-5	TGTGCCAGCAGAACCCCAGGGGACTATGGCTACACCTTC	CASRTPGDYGYTF
NA	NA	TRBJ1-1	TRBV18	TGTGCCACCTCCTTGGAGGGGCTCAGTGACACTGAAGCTTTCTTT	CATSLEGLSDTEAFF
NA	NA	TRBJ2-2	TRBV10-3	TGTGCCATCAGTGATTCGATATCGGACACCGGGGAGCTGTTTTTT	CAISDSISDTGELFF
NA	TRBD1	TRBJ1-2	TRBV6-4	TGTGCCAGCAGCCGGGACAGGGTAGGCGGCTACACCTTC	CASSRDRVGGYTF
NA	NA	TRBJ2-4	TRBV7-2	TGTGCCAGCAGCTTAGGAGGAAACATTCAGTACTTC	CASSLGGNIQYF
NA	TRBD2	TRBJ2-2	TRBV3-1/TRBV3-2	TGTGCCAGCAGCGATCCGGGACTAGCGGGGGGGGCTGGGACCGGGGAGCTGTTTTTT	CASSDPGLAGGAGTGELFF
NA	NA	TRBJ1-4	TRBV5-1	TGCGCCAGCAGCCTAGGACGTGAAAAACTGTTTTTT	CASSLGREKLFF
NA	NA	TRBJ2-7	TRBV12-3/TRBV12-4	TGTGCCAGCAGTCGATTCTACGAGCAGTACTTC	CASSRFYEQYF
NA	TRBD2	TRBJ2-3	TRBV5-4	TGTGCCAGCAGCCCGGGGGGGGCTAGCGGGGGTGAGCAGTATTTT	CASSPGGASGGEQYF
NA	NA	TRBJ1-5	TRBV27	TGTGCCAGCAGTGCGCAGGGACAGCCCCAGCATTTT	CASSAQGQPQHF
NA	NA	TRBJ2-1	TRBV7-2	TGTGCCAGCAGCTTCAGCTCCGGGGGCGATGAGCAGTTCTTC	CASSFSSGGDEQFF
NA	NA	TRBJ1-1	TRBV14	TGTGCCAGCAGCCAAGCGAGGTACAGCGAAGCTTTCTTT	CASSQARYSEAFF
NA	NA	TRBJ1-3	TRBV4-2	TGTGCCAGCAGCCAGGCTTCCGCCGGTGGAAACACCATATATTTT	CASSQASAGGNTIYF
NA	NA	TRBJ2-7	TRBV7-3	TGTGCCAGCAGCTTAACATTCGGACTGGATTACGAGCAGTACTTC	CASSLTFGLDYEQYF